What follows are 20 T cell receptor beta chains derived from one specimen sequenced in a study of blood T cell repertoires in COVID-19. Produced via immunoSEQ multiplex PCR; TCRdb's table is partial and in-frame only. The data contain some 160,000 clones, roughly 80% of them seen just once; the ten biggest clones take up 8.6%. Material for sequencing was peripheral blood. The receptor source for this set is a man in his fifties or sixties with active or convalescent COVID-19.

CDR3 bases: TGTGCCAGCAGCCGGCTGGCCGGGGGAGAGAGCACAGATACGCAGTATTTT. Translated: CASSRLAGGESTDTQYF. V usage is TRBV7-9 and J usage is TRBJ2-3, with D maybe TRBD2 (6 bases). CDR3 length equals 17 residues. Between the trimmed V and J ends, which lost 5 bases and 0 bases, there was a span of 18 bases. Germline V CDR1 and CDR2: SEHNR, FQNEAQ (reference sequence).

The chain joins TRBV5-1 to TRBJ2-7, with 11 bases that match TRBD2. CDR3 length: 16 residues. Per the germline V gene, CDR1 is SGHRS and CDR2 is YFSETQ. Trimming removed 0 bases from V and 6 bases from J; junction bases left unmatched: 8. The CDR3 protein is CASSLEGGGTSGEQYF. In DNA form, the CDR3 reads TGCGCCAGCAGCTTGGAAGGTGGGGGGACTAGCGGCGAGCAGTACTTC. The full variable domain, completed using reference TRBV5-1 and TRBJ2-7, is KAGVTQTPRYLIKTRGQQVTLSCSPISGHRSVSWYQQTPGQGLQFLFEYFSETQRNKGNFPGRFSGRQFSNSRSEMNVSTLELGDSALYLCASSLEGGGTSGEQYFGPGTRLTVT.

The chain employs TRBV6-6 and TRBJ2-7; D unresolved. V shed 2 bases and J shed 2 bases, with 10 bases lying between them. The CDR3 is 14 amino acids. Per the germline V gene, CDR1 is MNHNY and CDR2 is SVGAGI (reference sequence). CDR3 loop: CASSYRQMTYEQYF. The CDR3 DNA follows: TGTGCCAGCAGTTACCGCCAGATGACCTACGAGCAGTACTTC.

The chain combines TRBV6-4 with TRBJ2-1; TRBD2 matches 7 bases. The CDR3 is made up of 14 amino acids. From germline, CDR1 is MRHNA and CDR2 SNTAGT. The J segment lost 7 bases and the V segment lost 6 bases, leaving 9 bases of the junction unmatched. CDR3 amino acids: CASSLLGGGNEQFF. The CDR3 region has the DNA TGTGCCAGCAGCCTCCTCGGGGGAGGGAATGAGCAGTTCTTC.

The genes are TRBV19 and TRBJ2-6; 12 bases are shared with TRBD2. The germline V gene has CDR1 LNHDA and CDR2 SQIVND (reference sequence). This CDR3 has 16 residues. Trimming cost V 8 bases and J 4 bases; bases outside gene matches: 6. The CDR3 here is CASRLAGVTGANVLTF. CDR3 coding DNA: TGTGCCAGTCGACTAGCGGGAGTGACAGGGGCCAACGTCCTGACTTTC.

J is TRBJ2-7 and V is TRBV10-1; 9 bases map to TRBD2. V shed 3 bases and J 3 bases; nucleotides not matched to a gene: 15. Germline CDR1 and CDR2: WNHNN and SYGVQD (reference sequence). The CDR3 loop spans 18 amino acids. CDR3 in DNA: TGCGCCAGCAGTGACCCACAGGTATTAGCGGGAGCCTGCTACGAGCAGTACTTC. Protein: CASSDPQVLAGACYEQYF.

Of note for this clone: Other DNA variants within this sample encode the same CDR3. The CDR3: CASSVAGGGSYEQYF. The DNA of the CDR3 is TGTGCCAGCAGCGTAGCGGGAGGGGGGTCCTACGAGCAGTACTTC. The rearrangement links TRBV9 to TRBJ2-7; 8 nucleotides agree with TRBD2. V gave up 0 bases and J gave up 1 base; unmatched junction bases: 3. The germline V gene has CDR1 SGDLS and CDR2 YYNGEE. The CDR3 has 15 amino acids.

In its sample, this clone was seen once. The chain has TRBV27 and TRBJ2-1; 10 bases agree with TRBD2. The V gene end was trimmed by 5 bases and the J gene end by 0 bases; junction bases not matched to a gene: 4. The CDR3 consists of 16 residues. The germline V gene has CDR1 MNHEY and CDR2 SMNVEV (reference sequence). The CDR3 DNA is TGTGCCAGCAGTCCTAGCGGGAGAAGCTCCTACAATGAGCAGTTCTTC. Its translation is CASSPSGRSSYNEQFF.

This sequence joins TRBV30 and TRBJ1-2; possible D gene TRBD1, 5 bases. Trimming cost V 4 bases and J 6 bases, with 12 bases left between them. Germline CDR1 is GTSNPN and CDR2 is SVGIG (reference sequence). The CDR3 is made up of 12 amino acids. The CDR3 sequence is CAWTIGGDGYTF. CDR3 nucleotide sequence: TGTGCCTGGACCATCGGGGGTGATGGCTACACCTTC.

V gene TRBV20-1 combines with J gene TRBJ1-1; D possibly corresponds to TRBD1 (6 bases). The CDR3 totals 16 residues. CDR1 and CDR2 (germline): DFQATT, SNEGSKA (reference sequence). V lost 3 bases and J 11 bases, leaving 28 bases between the germline ends. The CDR3 sequence: CSASALPGQASSKAFF. CDR3 bases: TGCAGTGCTAGTGCCCTTCCGGGACAAGCTTCGTCGAAGGCTTTCTTT.

Sample share makes this clone medium-sized. The chain combines TRBV7-8 with TRBJ1-2, with no clear D. Germline-derived CDR1 and CDR2 are SGHVS and FQNEAQ. V was cut by 7 bases and J by 3 bases, with 12 bases left in between. The CDR3 sequence is 13 residues long. The CDR3 sequence: CASTAGGYYGYTF. CDR3 DNA sequence: TGTGCCAGCACCGCGGGAGGGTACTATGGCTACACCTTC. The full variable domain, in which reference TRBV7-8 and TRBJ1-2 provide the parts outside the CDR3, is GAGVSQSPRYKVAKRGQDVALRCDPISGHVSLFWYQQALGQGPEFLTYFQNEAQLDKSGLPSDRFFAERPEGSVSTLKIQRTQQEDSAVYLCASTAGGYYGYTFGSGTRLTVV.

The chain joins TRBV6-5 to TRBJ1-1; no definite D call. Germline V lookup: CDR1 MNHEY, CDR2 SVGAGI. The V end lost 6 bases, the J end lost 1 base, and 12 bases lay between the germline ends. This CDR3 contains 14 residues. As DNA, the CDR3 is TGTGCCAGCAGCCTACAGTGGGCGAACACTGAAGCTTTCTTT. This gives the protein CASSLQWANTEAFF.

This clone occurred once. This chain links TRBV29-1 with TRBJ2-7; 8 bases fit TRBD1. The V gene end was trimmed by 1 base and the J gene end by 0 bases; junction bases not matched to a gene: 17. In germline, CDR1 is SQVTM, CDR2 ANQGSEA. CDR3 length: 19 amino acids. CDR3 DNA: TGCAGCGTTGAAGTCATTTTCGGGACAGGAAAATATACCTCCTACGAGCAGTACTTC. Translated, it gives CSVEVIFGTGKYTSYEQYF.

The chain uses TRBV21-1 and TRBJ1-3; TRBD1 is the table's D call and was not checked against the DNA. TRBV21-1 is annotated as a pseudogene. This CDR3 contains 18 residues. The CDR3 sequence: CASSKIPGESGEGNTIYF. DNA for the CDR3: TGTGCCAGCAGCAAAATCCCAGGGGAGTCTGGGGAGGGAAACACCATATATTTT.

The CDR3 is CASSWGQGSLGGYTF. In nucleotides, the CDR3 is TGTGCCAGCAGCTGGGGACAGGGAAGTTTGGGTGGCTACACCTTC. The chain combines TRBV7-2 with TRBJ1-2; TRBD1 aligns across 9 bases. This CDR3 contains 15 residues. Germline CDR1 reads SGHTA; CDR2 reads FQGNSA. V shed 4 bases, J shed 7 bases, and the junction held 10 bases outside the gene matches.

This clone was picked up one time. V gene TRBV27 combines with J gene TRBJ2-7; TRBD2 matches at 8 bases. The CDR3 runs 16 residues. V dropped 4 bases and J dropped 2; count of bases not matched to a gene: 10. Germline V gene lookup returns CDR1 MNHEY and CDR2 SMNVEV (reference sequence). The CDR3 spells CASSSRGRLRAYEQYF. The CDR3 bases are TGTGCCAGCAGTTCCCGCGGGAGGCTCCGAGCCTACGAGCAGTACTTC.

The CDR3 region is CASSPGGSGEYQETQYF. CDR3 nucleotide sequence: TGTGCCAGCAGTCCGGGGGGTAGCGGAGAGTACCAAGAGACCCAGTACTTC. The chain couples TRBV27 to TRBJ2-5; 7 nucleotides align to TRBD2. The length of the CDR3 is 17 residues. After removal of 5 bases from V and 0 bases from J, the junction contained 12 bases not matched to a gene. From germline, CDR1 is MNHEY and CDR2 SMNVEV (reference sequence).

This clone has only one observation. The CDR3 sequence is CASSLLGQSGANVLTF. The CDR3 coding sequence is TGTGCCAGCAGTTTACTGGGACAGTCTGGGGCCAACGTCCTGACTTTC. V gene TRBV27 combines with J gene TRBJ2-6; 7 positions agree with TRBD1. V gave up 2 bases and J gave up 1 base; unmatched junction bases: 2. This CDR3 is built from 16 residues. Germline-derived CDR1 and CDR2 are MNHEY and SMNVEV (reference sequence). The full variable domain, completed using reference TRBV27 and TRBJ2-6, is EAQVTQNPRYLITVTGKKLTVTCSQNMNHEYMSWYRQDPGLGLRQIYYSMNVEVTDKGDVPEGYKVSRKEKRNFPLILESPSPNQTSLYFCASSLLGQSGANVLTFGAGSRLTVL.

V is TRBV7-2 and J is TRBJ2-5; D call uncertain. Trimming took 1 base from V and 2 from J, leaving 14 bases between them. The CDR3 loop spans 16 amino acids. Germline CDR1 reads SGHTA; CDR2 reads FQGNSA. The CDR3 loop reads CASSLEPQAGQETQYF. CDR3 in DNA: TGTGCCAGCAGCTTAGAGCCCCAAGCTGGTCAAGAGACCCAGTACTTC. Complete variable domain (other parts from reference TRBV7-2 and TRBJ2-5): GAGVSQSPSNKVTEKGKDVELRCDPISGHTALYWYRQSLGQGLEFLIYFQGNSAPDKSGLPSDRFSAERTGGSVSTLTIQRTQQEDSAVYLCASSLEPQAGQETQYFGPGTRLLVL.

With respect to this clone: Other DNA sequences in the sample encode the same CDR3. The rearrangement joins TRBV19 to TRBJ2-2, with D hard to call. This CDR3 spans 14 amino acids. Trimming cost V 3 bases and J 2 bases, with 7 bases left between them. Germline CDR1 reads LNHDA; CDR2 reads SQIVND (reference sequence). CDR3 amino acids: CASSIRLNTGELFF. The CDR3 DNA reads as TGTGCCAGTAGTATCAGGTTAAACACCGGGGAGCTGTTTTTT.